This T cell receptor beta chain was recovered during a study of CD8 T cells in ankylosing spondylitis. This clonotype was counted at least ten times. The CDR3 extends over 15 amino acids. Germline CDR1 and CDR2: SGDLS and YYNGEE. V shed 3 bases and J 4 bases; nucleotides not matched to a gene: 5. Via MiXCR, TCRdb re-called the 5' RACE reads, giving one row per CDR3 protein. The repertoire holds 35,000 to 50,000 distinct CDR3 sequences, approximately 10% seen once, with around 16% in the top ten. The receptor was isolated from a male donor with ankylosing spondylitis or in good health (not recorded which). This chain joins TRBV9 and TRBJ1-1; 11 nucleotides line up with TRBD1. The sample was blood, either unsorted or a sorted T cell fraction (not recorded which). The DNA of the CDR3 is TGTGCCAGCAGCGAAATCGGGACAGGGGGCACTGAAGCTTTCTTT. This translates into CASSEIGTGGTEAFF.